A selection of T cell receptor beta chains follows, all from one sample in a study of response to subunit inactivated influenza vaccine. TCRdb independently ran MiXCR on the RT-PCR reads; one entry per CDR3 protein. This sample has 860,000 or so distinct CDR3 sequences; around 20% occur once, and the top ten carry roughly 10%. The source material was PBMCs from blood, sampled roughly 5 days after vaccination. The source of these receptors is a man between 45 and 60 years old who received an inactivated influenza vaccine. CDR3s include the opening cysteine and the closing phenylalanine or tryptophan. D genes are given only for firm matches. Part of the rows lack a size; the others show once, few, many or a class for expanded clones.

>TRBJ2-3|TRBV2|few|TRBD2
TGTGCCAGCAGTGAAGAAGGGCCTAGCGGGGGGGCTTATACGCAGTATTTT
CASSEEGPSGGAYTQYF
>TRBJ2-3|TRBV4-3|NA|NA
TGCGCCAGCAGCCAAGAAGCTAGGCTCGCCAGGGGTACGCAGTATTTT
CASSQEARLARGTQYF
>TRBJ1-2|TRBV20-1|few|NA
TGCAGTGCTAGTCCGGGGGGGTATGGCTACACCTTC
CSASPGGYGYTF
>TRBJ2-7|TRBV5-1|NA|NA
TGCGCCAGCAGCTTGGGACGTAGCGGAAACTACGAGCAGTACTTC
CASSLGRSGNYEQYF
>TRBJ2-3|TRBV19|NA|NA
TGTGCCAGTAGTATAAGCCCAGCTAGCACAGATACGCAGTATTTT
CASSISPASTDTQYF
>TRBJ2-7|TRBV7-8|few|NA
TGTGCCAGCAGGGGACACTTCTCCTACGAGCAGTACTTC
CASRGHFSYEQYF
>TRBJ2-5|TRBV6-6|few|TRBD1
TGTGCCTTCGGGACAGGCCCCGAGACCCAGTACTTC
CAFGTGPETQYF
>TRBJ2-3|TRBV5-1|few|NA
TGCGCCAGCAGCTTCGGGGCCCGCACAGATACGCAGTATTTT
CASSFGARTDTQYF
>TRBJ2-1|TRBV20-1|NA|TRBD2
TGCAGTGCTAGAGATGTTCACCCGGGACTAGCGGGGGTGTTCGGGTACAATGAGCAGTTCTTC
CSARDVHPGLAGVFGYNEQFF
>TRBJ2-2|TRBV5-1|NA|NA
TGCGCCAGCAAATTTCAGGGGTCAGGCACCGGGGAGCTGTTTTTT
CASKFQGSGTGELFF
>TRBJ2-1|TRBV4-3|NA|TRBD2
TGCGCCAGCAGCCAATATCTAGCGGGAAACGGCAATGAGCAGTTCTTC
CASSQYLAGNGNEQFF
>TRBJ1-1|TRBV27|NA|NA
TGTGCCAGCAGCCCTCCCTGGGGTGAGGGATACACTGAAGCTTTCTTT
CASSPPWGEGYTEAFF
>TRBJ2-7|TRBV5-1|few|NA
TGCGCCAGCAGCTTGGAGGCAAACCCAAGCTACGAGCAGTACTTC
CASSLEANPSYEQYF
>TRBJ2-3|TRBV15|NA|NA
TGTGCCACCAGCAGAGATCCCCCAAGGCGGACAGATACGCAGTATTTT
CATSRDPPRRTDTQYF
>TRBJ1-1|TRBV5-1|NA|TRBD1
TGCGCCAGCAGCTTTCATTTAGACAGGGTTTACACTGAAGCTTTCTTT
CASSFHLDRVYTEAFF
>TRBJ2-7|TRBV28|NA|NA
TGTGCCATAGACTCACAGGGTAGCCACGAGCAGTACTTC
CAIDSQGSHEQYF
>TRBJ2-2|TRBV12-3/TRBV12-4|few|NA
TGTGCCAGCAGTTTTTTTAACACCGGGGAGCTGTTTTTT
CASSFFNTGELFF
>TRBJ2-1|TRBV6-2/TRBV6-3|few|TRBD2
TGTGCCAGCAGTTACTCCACAGCGGGGGGGCCAAATGAGCAGTTCTTC
CASSYSTAGGPNEQFF
>TRBJ2-7|TRBV4-2|NA|TRBD2
TGTGCCAGCAGCCAAGGTCTGGCGGGGGAGGCTATCGAGCAGTACTTC
CASSQGLAGEAIEQYF
>TRBJ2-2|TRBV6-2/TRBV6-3|once|TRBD1
TGTGCCAGCAGCCAAAGGACAGGGTTGAACACCGGGGAGCTGTTTTTT
CASSQRTGLNTGELFF
>TRBJ2-5|TRBV5-1|NA|TRBD1
TGCGCCAGCAGCTTGGAGGGGGCCTCCCAAGAGACCCAGTACTTC
CASSLEGASQETQYF
>TRBJ2-3|TRBV7-2|NA|NA
TGTGCCAGCAGCCCACCCAGGGGGGTTTGGAGGGATACGCAGTATTTT
CASSPPRGVWRDTQYF
>TRBJ2-1|TRBV11-1|NA|NA
TGTGCCAGCAGCTTCCTTACCTACAATGAGCAGTTCTTC
CASSFLTYNEQFF
>TRBJ2-7|TRBV5-1|NA|NA
TGCGCCAGCAGCCCGGTTGGGCTAGCCGACTCCTACGAGCAGTACTTC
CASSPVGLADSYEQYF
>TRBJ2-3|TRBV4-2|NA|TRBD1
TGTGCCAGCAGCCAAGAACAGGGGACAACTAGCACAGATACGCAGTATTTT
CASSQEQGTTSTDTQYF
>TRBJ2-1|TRBV29-1|NA|NA
TGCAGCGTAGCCAGGAGGCTCTCCTACAATGAGCAGTTCTTC
CSVARRLSYNEQFF
>TRBJ2-3|TRBV7-6|NA|TRBD1
TGTGCCAGCAGCTTAGGTGGGGGACAGGGTCTGGATACGCAGTATTTT
CASSLGGGQGLDTQYF
>TRBJ2-7|TRBV5-5|NA|TRBD1
TGTGCCAGCAGCTCAACTCCCGGACAGGCCACGAACGAGCAGTACTTC
CASSSTPGQATNEQYF
>TRBJ2-1|TRBV20-1|NA|NA
TGCAGTGAAGCCATCATATGGAATGAGCAGTTCTTC
CSEAIIWNEQFF
>TRBJ2-1|TRBV13|once|TRBD2
TGTGCCAGCAGCTTAGGCCTTACTAGCGGAAAGCAGTTCTTC
CASSLGLTSGKQFF
>TRBJ2-7|TRBV20-1|many|TRBD2
TGCAGTGCTTCCGGGGGGGCGGACGTAGGCGAGCAGTACTTC
CSASGGADVGEQYF
>TRBJ2-7|TRBV15|NA|NA
TGTGCCACCAGCAGAGGGGCAGGGTTGTACGAGCAGTACTTC
CATSRGAGLYEQYF
>TRBJ1-4|TRBV12-3/TRBV12-4|few|NA
TGTGCCAGCAGTTTAGGGGGACATAATGAAAAACTGTTTTTT
CASSLGGHNEKLFF
>TRBJ2-3|TRBV15|NA|NA
TGTGCCACCAGCAGGAGGGGGGCAGATACGCAGTATTTT
CATSRRGADTQYF
>TRBJ1-5|TRBV6-1|NA|NA
TGTGCCAGCAGTGAAGGGACAGAAAATCAGCCCCAGCATTTT
CASSEGTENQPQHF
>TRBJ2-7|TRBV4-3|few|TRBD1
TGCGCCAGCAGCCAGGCCTCGTGGGACAGCTACGAGCAGTACTTC
CASSQASWDSYEQYF
>TRBJ1-1|TRBV5-1|NA|NA
TGCGCCAGCAGCTTGGGACAGAATAACACTGAAGCTTTCTTT
CASSLGQNNTEAFF
>TRBJ2-4|TRBV29-1|NA|NA
TGCAGCGTTGAAACCCGGCTTCTAGCCAAAAACATTCAGTACTTC
CSVETRLLAKNIQYF
>TRBJ2-2|TRBV12-3/TRBV12-4|NA|TRBD2
TGTGCCAGCAGTCTCCGGGACTATAACACCGGGGAGCTGTTTTTT
CASSLRDYNTGELFF
>TRBJ2-3|TRBV5-1|NA|NA
TGCGCCAGCAGCTTGGTTGTAGTAGGCACAGATACGCAGTATTTT
CASSLVVVGTDTQYF
>TRBJ2-1|TRBV5-8|NA|NA
TGTGCCAGCAGCTTTCAGGACAGTAATGAGCAGTTCTTC
CASSFQDSNEQFF
>TRBJ2-5|TRBV6-5|NA|TRBD2
TGTGCCAGCAGTTACTCTGGACTAGCGCGGGAGACCCAGTACTTC
CASSYSGLARETQYF
>TRBJ2-7|TRBV7-2|few|TRBD2
TGTGCCAGCAGCTTCCGGACTAGCGGGGGTTACGAGCAGTACTTC
CASSFRTSGGYEQYF
>TRBJ2-5|TRBV6-2/TRBV6-3|NA|TRBD2
TGTGCCAGCAGTTACTCCAGCGGGGGGCCCCAAGAGACCCAGTACTTC
CASSYSSGGPQETQYF